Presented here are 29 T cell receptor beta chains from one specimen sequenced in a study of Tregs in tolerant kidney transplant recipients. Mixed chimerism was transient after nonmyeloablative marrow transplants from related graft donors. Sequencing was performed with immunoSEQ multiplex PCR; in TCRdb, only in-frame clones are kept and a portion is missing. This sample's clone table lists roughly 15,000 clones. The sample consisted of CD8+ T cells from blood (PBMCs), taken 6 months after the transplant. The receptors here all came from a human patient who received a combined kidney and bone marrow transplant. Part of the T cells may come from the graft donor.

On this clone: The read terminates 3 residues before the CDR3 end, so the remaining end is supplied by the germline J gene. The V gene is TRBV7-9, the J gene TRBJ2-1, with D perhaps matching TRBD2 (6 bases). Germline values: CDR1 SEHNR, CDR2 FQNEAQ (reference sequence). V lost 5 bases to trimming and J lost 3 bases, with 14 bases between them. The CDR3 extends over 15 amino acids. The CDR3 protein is CASSHLEGSYNEQFF. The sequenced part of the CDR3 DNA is TGTGCCAGCAGCCACCTGGAGGGGAGCTACAATGAG. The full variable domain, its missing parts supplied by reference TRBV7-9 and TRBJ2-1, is DTGVSQNPRHKITKRGQNVTFRCDPISEHNRLYWYRQTLGQGPEFLTYFQNEAQLEKSRLLSDRFSAERPKGSFSTLEIQRTEQGDSAMYLCASSHLEGSYNEQFFGPGTRLTVL.

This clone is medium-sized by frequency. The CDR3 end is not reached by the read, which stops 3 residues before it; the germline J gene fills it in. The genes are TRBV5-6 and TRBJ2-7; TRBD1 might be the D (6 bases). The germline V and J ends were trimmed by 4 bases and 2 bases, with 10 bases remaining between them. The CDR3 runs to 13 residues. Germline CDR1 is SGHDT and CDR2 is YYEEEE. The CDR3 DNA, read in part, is TGTGCCAGCAGCCCCGGGGACACCTACGAG. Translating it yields CASSPGDTYE. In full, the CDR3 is CASSPGDTYEQYF.

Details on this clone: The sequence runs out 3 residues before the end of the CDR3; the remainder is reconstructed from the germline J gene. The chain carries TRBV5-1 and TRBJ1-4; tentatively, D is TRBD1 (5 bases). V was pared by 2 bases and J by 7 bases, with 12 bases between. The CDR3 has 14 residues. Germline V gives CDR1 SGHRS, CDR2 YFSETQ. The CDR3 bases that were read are TGCGCCAGCAGCTTTGACAGAGGAGGTGAAAAA. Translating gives CASSFDRGGEK. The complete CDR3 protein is CASSFDRGGEKLFF.

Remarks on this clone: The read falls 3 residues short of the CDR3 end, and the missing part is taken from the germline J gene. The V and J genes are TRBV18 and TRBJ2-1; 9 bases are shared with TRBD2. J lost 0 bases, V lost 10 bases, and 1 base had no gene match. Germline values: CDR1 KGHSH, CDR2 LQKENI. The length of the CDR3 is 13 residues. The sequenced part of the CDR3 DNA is TGTGCCACGCGGGAGGGCTCCTACAATGAG. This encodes CATREGSYNE. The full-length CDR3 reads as CATREGSYNEQFF.

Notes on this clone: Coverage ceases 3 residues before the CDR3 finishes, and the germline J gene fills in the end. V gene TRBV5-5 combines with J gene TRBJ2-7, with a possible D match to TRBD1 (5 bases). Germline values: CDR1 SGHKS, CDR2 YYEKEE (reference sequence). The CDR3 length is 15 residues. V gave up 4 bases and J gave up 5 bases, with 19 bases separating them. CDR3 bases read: TGTGCCAGCAGCCCCCGGACAACTCAGGCCGACGAG. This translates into CASSPRTTQADE. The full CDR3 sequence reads CASSPRTTQADEQYF.

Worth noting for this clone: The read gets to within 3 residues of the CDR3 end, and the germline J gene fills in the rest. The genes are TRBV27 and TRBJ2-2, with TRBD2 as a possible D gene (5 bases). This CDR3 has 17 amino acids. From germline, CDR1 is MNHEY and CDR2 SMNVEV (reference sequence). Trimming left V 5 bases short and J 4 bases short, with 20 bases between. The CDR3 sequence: CASSPPKARRVTGELFF. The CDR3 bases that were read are TGTGCCAGCAGTCCCCCAAAGGCTAGGCGGGTCACCGGGGAG.

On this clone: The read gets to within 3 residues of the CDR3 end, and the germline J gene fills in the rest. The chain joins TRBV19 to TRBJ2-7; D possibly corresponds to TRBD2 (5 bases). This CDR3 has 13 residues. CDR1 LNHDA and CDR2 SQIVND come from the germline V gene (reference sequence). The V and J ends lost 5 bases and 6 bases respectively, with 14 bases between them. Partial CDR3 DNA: TGTGCCAGTAGTCCCCCCCTAGGAGGCGAG. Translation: CASSPPLGGE. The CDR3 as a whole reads CASSPPLGGEQYF.

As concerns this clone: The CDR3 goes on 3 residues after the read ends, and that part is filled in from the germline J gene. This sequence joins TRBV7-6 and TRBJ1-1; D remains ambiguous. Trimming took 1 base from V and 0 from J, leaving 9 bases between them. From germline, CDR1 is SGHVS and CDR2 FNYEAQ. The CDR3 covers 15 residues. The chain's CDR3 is CASSLEADMNTEAFF. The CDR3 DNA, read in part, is TGTGCCAGCAGCTTAGAGGCGGATATGAACACTGAA.

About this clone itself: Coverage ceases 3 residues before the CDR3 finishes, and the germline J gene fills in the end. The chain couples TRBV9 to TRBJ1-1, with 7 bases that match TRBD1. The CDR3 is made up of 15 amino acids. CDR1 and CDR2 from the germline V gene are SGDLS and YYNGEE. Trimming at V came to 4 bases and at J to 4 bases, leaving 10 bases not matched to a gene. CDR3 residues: CASSPQGGEVTEAFF. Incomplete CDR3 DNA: TGTGCCAGCAGCCCTCAGGGGGGCGAAGTCACTGAA.

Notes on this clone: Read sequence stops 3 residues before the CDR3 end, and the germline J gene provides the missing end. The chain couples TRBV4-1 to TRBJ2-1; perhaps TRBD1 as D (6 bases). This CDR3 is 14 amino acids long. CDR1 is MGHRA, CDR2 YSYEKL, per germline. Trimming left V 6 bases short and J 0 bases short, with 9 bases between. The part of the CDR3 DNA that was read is TGCGCCAGCAGTGGGACAAGCTCCTACAATGAG. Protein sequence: CASSGTSSYNE. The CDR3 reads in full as CASSGTSSYNEQFF.

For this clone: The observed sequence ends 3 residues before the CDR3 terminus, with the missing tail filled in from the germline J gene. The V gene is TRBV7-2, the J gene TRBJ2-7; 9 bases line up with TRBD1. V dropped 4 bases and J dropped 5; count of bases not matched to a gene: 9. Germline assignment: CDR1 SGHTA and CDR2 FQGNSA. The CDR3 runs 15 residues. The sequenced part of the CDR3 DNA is TGTGCCAGCAGCTCTACCGGGACAGGGAGTAACGAG. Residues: CASSSTGTGSNE. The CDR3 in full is CASSSTGTGSNEQYF.

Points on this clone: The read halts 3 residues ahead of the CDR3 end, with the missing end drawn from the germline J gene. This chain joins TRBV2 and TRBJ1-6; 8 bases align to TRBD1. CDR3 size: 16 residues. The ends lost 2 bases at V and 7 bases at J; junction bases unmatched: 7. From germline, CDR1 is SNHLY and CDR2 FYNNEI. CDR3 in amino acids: CASSERATGANSPLHF. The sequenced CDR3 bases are TGTGCCAGCAGTGAACGGGCGACAGGGGCCAATTCACCC.

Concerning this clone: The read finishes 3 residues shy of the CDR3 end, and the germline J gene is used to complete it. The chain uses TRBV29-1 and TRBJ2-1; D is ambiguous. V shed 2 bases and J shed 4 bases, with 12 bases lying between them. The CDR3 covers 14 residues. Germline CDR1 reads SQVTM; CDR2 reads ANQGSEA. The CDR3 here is CSVEWALSYNEQFF. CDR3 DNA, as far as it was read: TGCAGCGTTGAATGGGCCCTTAGTTACAATGAG.

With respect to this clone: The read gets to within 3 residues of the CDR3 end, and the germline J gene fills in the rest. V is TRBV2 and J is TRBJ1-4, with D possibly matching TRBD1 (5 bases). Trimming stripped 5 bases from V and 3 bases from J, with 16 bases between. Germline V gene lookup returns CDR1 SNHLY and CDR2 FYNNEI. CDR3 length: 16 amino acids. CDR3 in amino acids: CASSPQEGPANEKLFF. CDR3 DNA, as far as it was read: TGTGCCAGCAGTCCCCAGGAGGGGCCGGCTAATGAAAAA.

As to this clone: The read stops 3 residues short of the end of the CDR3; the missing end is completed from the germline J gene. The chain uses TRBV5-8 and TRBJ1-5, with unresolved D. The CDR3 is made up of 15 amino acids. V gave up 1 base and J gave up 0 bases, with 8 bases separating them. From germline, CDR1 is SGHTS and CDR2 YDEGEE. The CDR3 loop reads CASSLRADSNQPQHF. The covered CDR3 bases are TGTGCCAGCAGCTTGAGGGCCGATAGCAATCAGCCC.

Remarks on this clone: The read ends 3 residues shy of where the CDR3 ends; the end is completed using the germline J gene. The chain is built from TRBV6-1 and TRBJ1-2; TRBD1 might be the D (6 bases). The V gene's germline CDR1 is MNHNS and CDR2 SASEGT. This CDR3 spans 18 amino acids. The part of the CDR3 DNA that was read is TGTGCCAGCAGTGAAGAAGGGGAGGGGCAGGGGATCACAGATACC. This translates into CASSEEGEGQGITDT. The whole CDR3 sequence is CASSEEGEGQGITDTYTF.

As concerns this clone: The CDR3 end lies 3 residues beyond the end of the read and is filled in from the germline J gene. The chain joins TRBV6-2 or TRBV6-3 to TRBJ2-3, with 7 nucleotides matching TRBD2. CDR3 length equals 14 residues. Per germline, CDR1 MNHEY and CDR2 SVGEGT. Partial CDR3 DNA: TGTGCCAGCAGTTACGGGGGGGAACAAGAGACG. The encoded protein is CASSYGGEQET. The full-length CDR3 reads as CASSYGGEQETQYF.

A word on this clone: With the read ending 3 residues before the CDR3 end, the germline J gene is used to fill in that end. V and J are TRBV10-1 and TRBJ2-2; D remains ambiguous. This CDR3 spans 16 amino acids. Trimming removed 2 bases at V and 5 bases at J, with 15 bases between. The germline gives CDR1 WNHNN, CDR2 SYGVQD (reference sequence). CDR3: CASSEGPYQTTGELFF. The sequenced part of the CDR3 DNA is TGCGCCAGCAGTGAGGGGCCCTACCAGACAACCGGGGAG.

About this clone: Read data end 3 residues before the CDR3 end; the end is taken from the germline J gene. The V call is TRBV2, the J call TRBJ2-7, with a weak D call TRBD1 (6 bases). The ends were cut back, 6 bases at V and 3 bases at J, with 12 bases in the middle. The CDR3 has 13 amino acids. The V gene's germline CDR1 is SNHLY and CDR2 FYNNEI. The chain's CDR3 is CASRAQGYYEQYF. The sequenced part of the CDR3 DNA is TGTGCCAGCAGAGCACAGGGATACTACGAG.

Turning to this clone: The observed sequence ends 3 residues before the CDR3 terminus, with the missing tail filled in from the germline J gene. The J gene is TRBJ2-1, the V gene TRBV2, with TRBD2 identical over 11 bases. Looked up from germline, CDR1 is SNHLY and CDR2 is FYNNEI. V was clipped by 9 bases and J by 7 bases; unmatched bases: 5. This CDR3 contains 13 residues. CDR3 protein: CARGTSGTNEQFF. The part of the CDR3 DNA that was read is TGTGCCAGGGGGACTAGCGGAACGAATGAG.

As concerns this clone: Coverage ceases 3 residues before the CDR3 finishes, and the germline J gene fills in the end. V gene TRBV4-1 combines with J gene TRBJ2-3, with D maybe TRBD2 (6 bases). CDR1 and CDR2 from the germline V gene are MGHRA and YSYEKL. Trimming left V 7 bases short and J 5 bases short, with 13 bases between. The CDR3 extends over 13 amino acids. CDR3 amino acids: CASKEGPRDTQYF. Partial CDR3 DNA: TGCGCCAGCAAGGAGGGCCCTCGAGATACG.

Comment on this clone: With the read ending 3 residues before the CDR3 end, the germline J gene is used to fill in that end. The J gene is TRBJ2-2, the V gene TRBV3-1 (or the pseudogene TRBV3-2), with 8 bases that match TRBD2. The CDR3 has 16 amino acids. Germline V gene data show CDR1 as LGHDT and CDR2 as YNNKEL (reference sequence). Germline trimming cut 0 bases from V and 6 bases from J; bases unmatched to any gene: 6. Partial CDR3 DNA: TGTGCCAGCAGCCAAGATCCCCGGGAGGGGTCCGGGGAG. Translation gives CASSQDPREGSGE. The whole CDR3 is CASSQDPREGSGELFF.

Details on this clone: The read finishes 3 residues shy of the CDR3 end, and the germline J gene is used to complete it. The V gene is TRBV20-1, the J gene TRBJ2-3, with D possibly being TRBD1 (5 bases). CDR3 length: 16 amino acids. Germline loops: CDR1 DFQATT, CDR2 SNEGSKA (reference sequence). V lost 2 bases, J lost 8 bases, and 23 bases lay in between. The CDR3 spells CSARPYPGPGWRTQYF. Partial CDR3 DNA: TGCAGTGCTAGACCCTACCCAGGGCCTGGGTGGCGTACG.

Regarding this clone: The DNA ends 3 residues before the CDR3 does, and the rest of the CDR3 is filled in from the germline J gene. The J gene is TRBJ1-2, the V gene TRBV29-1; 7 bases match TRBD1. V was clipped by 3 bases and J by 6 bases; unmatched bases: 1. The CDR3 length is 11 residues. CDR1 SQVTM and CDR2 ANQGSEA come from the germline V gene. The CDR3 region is CSVETGNGYTF. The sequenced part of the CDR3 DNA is TGCAGCGTTGAGACAGGGAATGGC.

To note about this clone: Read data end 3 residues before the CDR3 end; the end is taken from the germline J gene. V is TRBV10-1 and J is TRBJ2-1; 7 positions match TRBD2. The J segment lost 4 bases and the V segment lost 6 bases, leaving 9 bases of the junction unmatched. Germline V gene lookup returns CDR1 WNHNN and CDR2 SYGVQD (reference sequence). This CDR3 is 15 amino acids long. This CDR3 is CASSVSGIGYNEQFF. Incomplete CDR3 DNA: TGCGCCAGCAGCGTAAGCGGGATTGGGTACAATGAG.

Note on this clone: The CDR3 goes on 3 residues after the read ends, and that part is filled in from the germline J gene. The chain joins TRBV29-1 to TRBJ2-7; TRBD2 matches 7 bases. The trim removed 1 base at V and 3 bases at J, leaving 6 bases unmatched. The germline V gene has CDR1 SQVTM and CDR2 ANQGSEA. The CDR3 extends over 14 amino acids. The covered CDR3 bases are TGCAGCGTTGAAGGGAGAGGGGAGGGCTACGAG. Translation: CSVEGRGEGYE. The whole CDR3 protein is CSVEGRGEGYEQYF.

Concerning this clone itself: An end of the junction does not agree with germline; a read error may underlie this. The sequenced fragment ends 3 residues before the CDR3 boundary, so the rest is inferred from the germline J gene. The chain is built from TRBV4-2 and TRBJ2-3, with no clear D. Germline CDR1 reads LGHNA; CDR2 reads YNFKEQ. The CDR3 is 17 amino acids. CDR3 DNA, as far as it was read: TGCGCCAGCAGCCAAGAGGTTCCCGATGTCTACACAGATACG. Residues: CASSQEVPDVYTDT. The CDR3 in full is CASSQEVPDVYTDTQYF.

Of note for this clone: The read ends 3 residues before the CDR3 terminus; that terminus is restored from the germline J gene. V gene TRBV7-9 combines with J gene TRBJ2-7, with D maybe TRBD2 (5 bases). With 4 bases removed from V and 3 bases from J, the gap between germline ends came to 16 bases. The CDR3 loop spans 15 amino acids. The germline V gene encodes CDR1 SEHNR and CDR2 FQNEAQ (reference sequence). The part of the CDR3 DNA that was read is TGTGCCAGCAGCTCCCGACTAAGCGACCGCTACGAG. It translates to CASSSRLSDRYE. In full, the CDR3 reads CASSSRLSDRYEQYF.

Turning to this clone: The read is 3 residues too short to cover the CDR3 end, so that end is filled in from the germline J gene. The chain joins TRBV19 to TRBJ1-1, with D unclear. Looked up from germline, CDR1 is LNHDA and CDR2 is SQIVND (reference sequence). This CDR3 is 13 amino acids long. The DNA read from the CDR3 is TGTGCCAGTAGTGTGCCCCTTGGCGGCGAA. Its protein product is CASSVPLGGE. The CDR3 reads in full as CASSVPLGGEAFF.